The following is a TCR beta chain sequence with its context. Antigen unknown. The protocol was immunoSEQ multiplex PCR, while the TCRdb copy is restricted to in-frame clones and leaves out a portion. Of about 2.3 million clones in the sample, roughly 92% were seen once. The sample originates from a study of shared clonotypes between healthy human individuals. Study observations and caveats: A generally larger estimated richness was seen in naive subsets than in memory subsets.

CDR1 is SGHVS and CDR2 is FNYEAQ in the germline V gene. Trimming took off 4 bases at V and 4 bases at J, with 11 bases between the two ends. CDR3 length equals 13 residues. This sequence was found in a man younger than 35 in good health. Some clones in this sample may be carry-over from other donors' samples. The chain carries TRBV7-6 and TRBJ2-7, with D possibly being TRBD1 (6 bases). The sample taken for sequencing was naive CD4+ T cells from PBMCs. Subset specified: CD45RA+ positively selected. The CDR3 loop reads CASSSLQGYEQYF. In DNA form, the CDR3 reads TGTGCCAGCAGCTCGCTACAGGGATACGAGCAGTACTTC.